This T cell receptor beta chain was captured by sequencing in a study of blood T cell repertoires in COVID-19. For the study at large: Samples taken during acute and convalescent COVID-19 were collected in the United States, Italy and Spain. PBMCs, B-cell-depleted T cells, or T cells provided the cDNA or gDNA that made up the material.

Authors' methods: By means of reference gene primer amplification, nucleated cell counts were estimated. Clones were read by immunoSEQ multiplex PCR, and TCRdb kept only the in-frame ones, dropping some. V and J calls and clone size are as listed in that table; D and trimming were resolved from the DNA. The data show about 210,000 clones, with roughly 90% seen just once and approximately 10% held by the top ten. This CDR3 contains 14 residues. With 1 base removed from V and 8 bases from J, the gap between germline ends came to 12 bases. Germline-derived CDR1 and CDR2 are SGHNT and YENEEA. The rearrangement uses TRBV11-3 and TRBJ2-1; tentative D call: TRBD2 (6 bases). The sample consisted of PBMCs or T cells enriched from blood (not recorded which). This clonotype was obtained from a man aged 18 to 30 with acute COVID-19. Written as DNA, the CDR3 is TGTGCCAGCAGCTTAGGAAGGAGGGGCGATGAGCAGTTCTTC. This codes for CASSLGRRGDEQFF.